These 28 T cell receptor beta chains originate from one sample sequenced in a study of early T cells in non-severe SARS-CoV-2 infection. TCRdb called the 5' RACE reads again in MiXCR, with one record for every CDR3 protein. Of around 20,000 distinct CDR3 sequences listed, 4% are singletons. Sequences were obtained from whole blood. These receptor sequences come from an adult who was a healthcare worker with PCR-confirmed SARS-CoV-2 infection or an uninfected control (not recorded which).

This clonotype was observed at least ten times. The chain combines TRBV18 with TRBJ2-5; D unresolved. The ends were cut back, 4 bases at V and 1 base at J, with 7 bases in the middle. CDR3 size: 13 residues. Germline CDR1 is KGHSH and CDR2 is LQKENI. The CDR3 region is CASSRSSQETQYF. The CDR3 bases are TGTGCCAGCTCACGGAGCTCCCAAGAGACCCAGTACTTC.

This clonotype was found many times. This sequence joins TRBV20-1 and TRBJ2-5; unclear D gene. V was cut by 5 bases and J by 4 bases, with 8 bases left in between. The CDR3 sequence is 11 residues long. Germline-derived CDR1 and CDR2 are DFQATT and SNEGSKA (reference sequence). The CDR3 here is CSARTGETQYF. The CDR3 region has the DNA TGCAGTGCTCGGACGGGAGAGACCCAGTACTTC.

By its share, this clonotype is large. This chain connects TRBV12-3 or TRBV12-4 to TRBJ1-2; no definite D call. Trimming stripped 5 bases from V and 5 bases from J, with 21 bases between. This CDR3 region has 16 residues. The CDR3: CASSPPRVHSFYGYTF. The CDR3 nucleotides read TGTGCCAGCAGTCCCCCCCGGGTCCACTCTTTTTATGGCTACACCTTC.

This clonotype is classed as medium-sized. The J gene is TRBJ2-1, the V gene TRBV10-2; possibly TRBD2 for D (5 bases). The CDR3 length is 15 residues. Trimming cost V 2 bases and J 6 bases, with 14 bases left between them. Germline V gives CDR1 WSHSY, CDR2 SAAADI. CDR3: CASSETWGASNEQFF. CDR3 coding DNA: TGCGCCAGCAGTGAGACGTGGGGAGCCTCCAATGAGCAGTTCTTC.

In its sample, this clonotype was seen many times. CDR3 DNA: TGCGCCAGCAGCTTGGCCGGTTCGATGAACACTGAAGCTTTCTTT. The encoded protein is CASSLAGSMNTEAFF. The J gene is TRBJ1-1, the V gene TRBV5-1; D unclear. The CDR3 is made up of 15 amino acids. V lost 0 bases, J lost 0 bases, and 9 bases lay in between. Germline values: CDR1 SGHRS, CDR2 YFSETQ.

This clonotype was recorded at least ten times. The CDR3 DNA is TGCGCCAGCAGCTTGGGTGCAGGGGTGGGGACTGAAGCTTTCTTT. Residues: CASSLGAGVGTEAFF. The V and J genes are TRBV5-1 and TRBJ1-1; TRBD1 might be the D (6 bases). V was trimmed by 0 bases and J by 5 bases, leaving 14 bases between them. CDR1 is SGHRS and CDR2 is YFSETQ in the germline V gene. The length of the CDR3 is 15 residues.

This clonotype appeared many times. V and J are TRBV11-2 and TRBJ2-7; D is ambiguous. The CDR3 has 12 amino acids. Germline CDR1 reads SGHAT; CDR2 reads FQNNGV. Between the trimmed V and J ends, which lost 1 base and 5 bases, there was a span of 6 bases. CDR3: CASSLARNEQYF. The CDR3 region has the DNA TGTGCCAGCAGCTTAGCCCGTAACGAGCAGTACTTC. Drawing the rest from reference TRBV11-2 and TRBJ2-7, the complete variable domain is EAGVAQSPRYKIIEKRQSVAFWCNPISGHATLYWYQQILGQGPKLLIQFQNNGVVDDSQLPKDRFSAERLKGVDSTLKIQPAKLEDSAVYLCASSLARNEQYFGPGTRLTVT.

This clonotype was found a few times. This chain uses TRBV20-1 with TRBJ1-1, with D possibly TRBD1 on 6 matching bases. V was cut by 0 bases and J by 0 bases, with 11 bases left in between. The CDR3 runs to 15 residues. Germline lookup yields CDR1 DFQATT and CDR2 SNEGSKA (reference sequence). The CDR3: CSARDIQGLNTEAFF. For the CDR3, the DNA is TGCAGTGCTAGAGACATACAGGGATTGAACACTGAAGCTTTCTTT.

This clonotype was seen many times. The chain has TRBV20-1 and TRBJ1-6, with a tentative D call TRBD1 (6 bases). Germline assignment: CDR1 DFQATT and CDR2 SNEGSKA (reference sequence). CDR3 length: 16 amino acids. Trimming removed 0 bases from V and 5 bases from J, with 14 bases in between. In nucleotides, the CDR3 is TGCAGTGCTAGAGATGCTGGGGGCCCAGATAATTCACCCCTCCACTTT. This encodes CSARDAGGPDNSPLHF.

This clonotype was found a few times. A much more abundant neighbour one base away suggests this may be a read error. This chain joins TRBV19 and TRBJ1-2; D may be TRBD1 (6 bases). Trimming cost V 5 bases and J 13 bases, with 20 bases left between them. Germline V gene data show CDR1 as LNHDA and CDR2 as SQIVND (reference sequence). CDR3 length: 13 amino acids. The CDR3 loop reads CASSLAFQGRRTF. CDR3 bases: TGTGCCAGTAGTTTGGCGTTCCAGGGGAGGCGCACCTTC.

This clonotype was detected ten times or more. The rearrangement joins TRBV20-1 to TRBJ2-1; no firm D call. With 6 bases removed from V and 1 base from J, the gap between germline ends came to 13 bases. The germline CDR1 and CDR2 sequences are DFQATT and SNEGSKA (reference sequence). The CDR3 loop spans 14 amino acids. Here the CDR3 DNA reads TGCAGTGCCCCACCGACCGGATCCTACAATGAGCAGTTCTTC. Its protein product is CSAPPTGSYNEQFF.

This clonotype showed up many times. This sequence joins TRBV11-2 and TRBJ2-2; a weak D match, TRBD1 (6 bases). V dropped 4 bases and J dropped 6 bases, with 6 bases sitting between them. This CDR3 comprises 12 residues. The germline gives CDR1 SGHAT, CDR2 FQNNGV. The DNA of the CDR3 is TGTGCCAGCAGCTGGGGGCCCGGGGAGCTGTTTTTT. The encoded protein is CASSWGPGELFF.

This clonotype was picked up a small number of times. The chain combines TRBV12-3 or TRBV12-4 with TRBJ2-2; no clear D. Between the trimmed V and J ends, which lost 3 bases and 6 bases, there was a span of 5 bases. This CDR3 spans 12 amino acids. The CDR3 spells CASSFGPGELFF. Here the CDR3 DNA reads TGTGCCAGCAGTTTTGGTCCCGGGGAGCTGTTTTTT.

This clonotype showed up many times. The gene calls are TRBV20-1 and TRBJ1-3, with 11 bases identical to TRBD1. V trimming: 6 bases; J trimming: 1 base; junction bases outside the gene matches: 5. Germline V CDR1 and CDR2: DFQATT, SNEGSKA (reference sequence). The CDR3 runs to 15 residues. For the CDR3, the DNA is TGCAGTGCCGGACAGGGGGCCGTTTCTGGAAACACCATATATTTT. Amino acids: CSAGQGAVSGNTIYF.

Ten or more counts support this clonotype. The chain employs TRBV4-1 and TRBJ2-3; no definite D call. The CDR3 totals 16 residues. Germline V gene data show CDR1 as MGHRA and CDR2 as YSYEKL. V was cut by 0 bases and J by 3 bases, with 13 bases left in between. The CDR3 region has the DNA TGCGCCAGCAGCCAAGAGGAAGGAAAGGGAACAGATACGCAGTATTTT. This gives the protein CASSQEEGKGTDTQYF.

At least ten counts were recorded for this clonotype. CDR3 amino acids: CASGRTGIQETQYF. In DNA form, the CDR3 reads TGTGCCAGCGGTCGGACAGGGATCCAAGAGACCCAGTACTTC. The chain combines TRBV6-6 with TRBJ2-5; 8 nucleotides line up with TRBD1. Germline-derived CDR1 and CDR2 are MNHNY and SVGAGI (reference sequence). This CDR3 spans 14 amino acids. V lost 8 bases, J lost 1 base, and 6 bases stayed unmatched.

This clonotype appeared many times. The rearrangement links TRBV10-2 to TRBJ1-1, with D possibly matching TRBD1 (5 bases). The CDR3 consists of 12 residues. CDR1 WSHSY and CDR2 SAAADI come from the germline V gene. V gave up 5 bases and J gave up 8 bases, with 12 bases separating them. CDR3 nucleotide sequence: TGCGCCAGCAGTTATGTAACAGGAGAAGCTTTCTTT. Translated: CASSYVTGEAFF.

This clonotype is labeled medium-sized (0.01 to 0.1%). The rearrangement links TRBV6-1 to TRBJ1-6; D perhaps matches TRBD1 (5 bases). Looked up from germline, CDR1 is MNHNS and CDR2 is SASEGT. The CDR3 loop spans 16 amino acids. The V and J ends lost 2 bases and 6 bases respectively, with 14 bases between them. The CDR3, as DNA: TGTGCCAGCAGTGAATTGGACGGGACGGTTAATTCACCCCTCCACTTT. Translating it yields CASSELDGTVNSPLHF.

This clonotype was detected only a few times. The J gene is TRBJ2-7, the V gene TRBV5-5; TRBD1 agrees at 7 bases. The CDR3 has 14 amino acids. V was pared by 1 base and J by 3 bases, with 4 bases of the junction left unmatched. Germline CDR1 and CDR2: SGHKS and YYEKEE (reference sequence). CDR3 coding DNA: TGTGCCAGCAGCTTGCGGGACAGACTCTACGAGCAGTACTTC. Translated: CASSLRDRLYEQYF.

This clonotype was seen many times. The chain combines TRBV7-9 with TRBJ2-1, with D perhaps assigned TRBD1 or TRBD2 (5 bases each). Trimming removed 7 bases at V and 4 bases at J, with 17 bases between. The CDR3 loop spans 15 amino acids. Germline lookup yields CDR1 SEHNR and CDR2 FQNEAQ (reference sequence). This CDR3 reads CASTPRTGPYNEQFF. The CDR3 DNA is TGTGCCAGCACCCCGCGTACGGGACCTTACAATGAGCAGTTCTTC. Complete variable domain (other parts from reference TRBV7-9 and TRBJ2-1): DTGVSQNPRHKITKRGQNVTFRCDPISEHNRLYWYRQTLGQGPEFLTYFQNEAQLEKSRLLSDRFSAERPKGSFSTLEIQRTEQGDSAMYLCASTPRTGPYNEQFFGPGTRLTVL.

There are many counts of this clonotype. The chain couples TRBV19 to TRBJ1-6; 9 nucleotides agree with TRBD1. CDR3 size: 14 residues. With V trimmed by 8 bases and J by 11 bases, 10 bases remained unmatched. The V gene's germline CDR1 is LNHDA and CDR2 SQIVND (reference sequence). The DNA for the CDR3 is TGTGCCAGTGGAGAGGGACAGGGAACGCCACCCCTCCACTTT. It translates to CASGEGQGTPPLHF.

The V and J genes are TRBV27 and TRBJ1-4, with no clear D. Trimming took off 5 bases at V and 7 bases at J, with 14 bases between the two ends. The CDR3 is 14 amino acids. Per germline, CDR1 MNHEY and CDR2 SMNVEV (reference sequence). The CDR3 DNA reads TGTGCCAGCAGTCCTCGCCCAGTTAGTGAAAAACTGTTTTTT. Its protein product is CASSPRPVSEKLFF.

Many counts were recorded for this clonotype. V gene TRBV7-8 combines with J gene TRBJ1-6, with 9 bases fitting TRBD1. This CDR3 has 17 residues. Germline loops: CDR1 SGHVS, CDR2 FQNEAQ. V lost 4 bases, J lost 6 bases, and 10 bases stayed unmatched. The DNA of the CDR3 is TGTGCCAGCAGCTCACGAGGGGGGACAGGGCCTAATTCACCCCTCCACTTT. Encoded protein: CASSSRGGTGPNSPLHF.

As for this clonotype: One end of the junction does not line up with germline, which may come from a read error. The V gene is TRBV30, the J gene TRBJ2-6; D perhaps matches TRBD1 (5 bases). CDR1 is GTSNPN and CDR2 is SVGIG in the germline V gene (reference sequence). The CDR3 runs 16 residues. CDR3 bases: TGTGCCGGCACAAGGGGCCCGAACTCTGGGACCAACGTCCTGACTTTC. Translating gives CAGTRGPNSGTNVLTF. Combining the CDR3 with reference TRBV30 and TRBJ2-6 gives the whole variable domain SQTIHQWPATLVQPVGSPLSLECTVEGTSNPNLYWYRQAAGRGLQLLFYSVGIGQISSEVPQNLSASRPQDRQFILSSKKLLLSDSGFYLCAGTRGPNSGTNVLTFGAGSRLTVL.

This clonotype was counted ten times or more. This sequence joins TRBV7-8 and TRBJ2-7; 11 bases agree with TRBD2. Trimming at V came to 4 bases and at J to 6 bases, leaving 2 bases not matched to a gene. The CDR3 has 13 residues. Germline-derived CDR1 and CDR2 are SGHVS and FQNEAQ. In nucleotides, the CDR3 is TGTGCCAGCAGCTATAGCGGGGGGGGCGAGCAGTACTTC. Protein: CASSYSGGGEQYF.

This clonotype was found many times. This chain uses TRBV4-1 with TRBJ1-1; 8 bases match TRBD1. This CDR3 region has 15 residues. J lost 7 bases, V lost 3 bases, and 10 bases had no gene match. From germline, CDR1 is MGHRA and CDR2 YSYEKL. The CDR3: CASSQVDRGSGEAFF. The CDR3 bases are TGCGCCAGCAGCCAGGTAGACAGGGGTAGCGGTGAAGCTTTCTTT.

This chain connects TRBV7-9 to TRBJ1-1; TRBD1 agrees at 8 bases. CDR3 length equals 15 residues. Germline lookup yields CDR1 SEHNR and CDR2 FQNEAQ (reference sequence). The ends lost 5 bases at V and 4 bases at J; junction bases unmatched: 9. The CDR3 DNA is TGTGCCAGCAGCCGTTTACGACAGGGGCCCACTGAAGCTTTCTTT. It specifies CASSRLRQGPTEAFF.

This clonotype appeared many times. This chain connects TRBV5-1 to TRBJ2-5; D may be TRBD2 (6 bases). Germline V CDR1 and CDR2: SGHRS, YFSETQ. CDR3 length: 15 amino acids. V was trimmed by 2 bases and J by 1 base, leaving 12 bases between them. Here the CDR3 reads CASSFPDGSQETQYF. CDR3 DNA: TGCGCCAGCAGCTTCCCAGACGGGAGCCAAGAGACCCAGTACTTC.